The clone carrying this T cell receptor beta chain was recorded a few times. No antigen is known for it. MiXCR, applied by TCRdb to the reads, yields one record per CDR3 protein. Of under 450,000 distinct CDR3 sequences listed, just under 35% are singletons. CDR3 size: 13 residues. Germline V gene sequence: CDR1 ENHRY, CDR2 SYGVKD. Trimming pared 2 bases from V and 2 bases from J, leaving 7 bases between. This record comes from a study of T cell repertoires in cytomegalovirus infection. Across the whole study: As its CMV epitopes, the study selected recently identified HLA-C-restricted and well-studied HLA-B-restricted targets. Public TCR beta signatures were indicative of both CMV infection and a matching HLA type. General observations from the study: Summed frequency of shared TCR beta families picked out CMV carriers who also had the relevant HLA. Within the response measured ex vivo, HLA-C-restricted CMV-specific TCR beta clonotypes were dominant.

The V and J genes are TRBV10-3 and TRBJ2-7; a possible D gene is TRBD2 (5 bases). The sequence was obtained from a human donor in good health (CMV status not recorded). Some clones in this sample may be carry-over from other donors' samples. This specimen consisted of cultured PBMCs, obtained from culture after CMV antigen stimulation. CDR3 DNA: TGTGCCATCAGTGAGCGGGAAACCTACGAGCAGTACTTC. It codes for CAISERETYEQYF.